This T cell receptor beta chain was profiled in a study of breast tumors, draining lymph nodes, adjacent tissues. Overall study findings and caveats: That most tumor T cells come from lymph nodes remained unproven.

Details on this clonotype: Antigen: not known. At one end the junction does not follow the germline gene, possibly because of a read error.

In TCRdb, the multiplex PCR reads were re-called with MiXCR into one record per CDR3 protein. The data hold roughly 86,000 distinct CDR3 sequences, with under 25% observed a single time. Samples came from axillary lymph nodes draining the breast cancer. This receptor was identified in a female donor with breast cancer. Some clones in this sample may be carry-over from other donors' samples. The sample comprised axillary lymph node tissue.

The CDR3 DNA reads as TGTGCCAGCAGTTTAAGTGTGGTGGGCACAGATGCGCAGTATTTT. This codes for CASSLSVVGTDAQYF. This chain uses TRBV27 with TRBJ2-3, with unresolved D. This CDR3 contains 15 residues. Germline values: CDR1 MNHEY, CDR2 SMNVEV (reference sequence).